This T cell receptor beta chain is from a study of beta chain features in type 1 diabetes. General study findings and limits: The study found fewer insertions and more deletions at VDJ junctions in type 1 diabetes patients. Although PCR might favor shorter templates, it would do so equally in patients and controls. All four CD4+ subsets of Type 1 diabetes patients contained TCRB CDR3s that were moderately but significantly shorter.

The CDR3 is 13 amino acids. V trimming: 8 bases; J trimming: 5 bases; junction bases outside the gene matches: 7. Germline loops: CDR1 LNHDA, CDR2 SQIVND (reference sequence). On this clone itself: Antigen unknown.

The entirety of the isolated RNA underwent reverse transcription, so expressed TCRB transcripts were sequenced. Method: immunoSEQ multiplex PCR; TCRdb's copy keeps in-frame clones and lacks some. The data contain about 700,000 clones, 13% of them singletons. The V call is TRBV19, the J call TRBJ2-5, with 8 bases fitting TRBD1. Material for sequencing was naive CD4+ T cells from blood. The clonotype comes from a man in his late teens or twenties with type 1 diabetes. CDR3 sequence: CASRGQVMETQYF. The CDR3, as DNA: TGTGCCAGTCGGGGACAGGTTATGGAGACCCAGTACTTC.